The 2 T cell receptor beta chains listed next were all sequenced from one sample in a study of OX40 agonist ivuxolimab in advanced cancers. Generated by immunoSEQ multiplex PCR, the TCRdb table keeps only in-frame clones and is missing some. The repertoire includes 73,000 or so clones, around 85% of them detected once, and less than 0.8% sits in the top ten. The sample was CD4+ or CD8+ T cells sorted from blood, taken in a trial of the OX40 agonist ivuxolimab. The receptors were sampled from an adult with an advanced solid tumor such as melanoma, head and neck, liver or kidney cancer.

The chain links TRBV6-1 to TRBJ1-1; 8 nucleotides line up with TRBD1. This CDR3 comprises 18 residues. CDR1 and CDR2 (germline): MNHNS, SASEGT. Trimming at V came to 3 bases and at J to 9 bases, leaving 21 bases not matched to a gene. CDR3 loop: CASSDAGASRYDRGQAFF. In nucleotides, the CDR3 is TGTGCCAGCAGTGATGCGGGGGCATCTAGGTATGACAGGGGTCAAGCTTTCTTT.

The rearrangement joins TRBV30 to TRBJ2-5, with D perhaps TRBD2 (6 bases). V was clipped by 1 base and J by 7 bases, with 16 bases between them. The CDR3 spans 14 residues. Germline values: CDR1 GTSNPN, CDR2 SVGIG (reference sequence). CDR3 bases: TGTGCCTGGAGTGGTCAGGAGGGTGTGGGGACCCAGTACTTC. Amino acid sequence: CAWSGQEGVGTQYF.